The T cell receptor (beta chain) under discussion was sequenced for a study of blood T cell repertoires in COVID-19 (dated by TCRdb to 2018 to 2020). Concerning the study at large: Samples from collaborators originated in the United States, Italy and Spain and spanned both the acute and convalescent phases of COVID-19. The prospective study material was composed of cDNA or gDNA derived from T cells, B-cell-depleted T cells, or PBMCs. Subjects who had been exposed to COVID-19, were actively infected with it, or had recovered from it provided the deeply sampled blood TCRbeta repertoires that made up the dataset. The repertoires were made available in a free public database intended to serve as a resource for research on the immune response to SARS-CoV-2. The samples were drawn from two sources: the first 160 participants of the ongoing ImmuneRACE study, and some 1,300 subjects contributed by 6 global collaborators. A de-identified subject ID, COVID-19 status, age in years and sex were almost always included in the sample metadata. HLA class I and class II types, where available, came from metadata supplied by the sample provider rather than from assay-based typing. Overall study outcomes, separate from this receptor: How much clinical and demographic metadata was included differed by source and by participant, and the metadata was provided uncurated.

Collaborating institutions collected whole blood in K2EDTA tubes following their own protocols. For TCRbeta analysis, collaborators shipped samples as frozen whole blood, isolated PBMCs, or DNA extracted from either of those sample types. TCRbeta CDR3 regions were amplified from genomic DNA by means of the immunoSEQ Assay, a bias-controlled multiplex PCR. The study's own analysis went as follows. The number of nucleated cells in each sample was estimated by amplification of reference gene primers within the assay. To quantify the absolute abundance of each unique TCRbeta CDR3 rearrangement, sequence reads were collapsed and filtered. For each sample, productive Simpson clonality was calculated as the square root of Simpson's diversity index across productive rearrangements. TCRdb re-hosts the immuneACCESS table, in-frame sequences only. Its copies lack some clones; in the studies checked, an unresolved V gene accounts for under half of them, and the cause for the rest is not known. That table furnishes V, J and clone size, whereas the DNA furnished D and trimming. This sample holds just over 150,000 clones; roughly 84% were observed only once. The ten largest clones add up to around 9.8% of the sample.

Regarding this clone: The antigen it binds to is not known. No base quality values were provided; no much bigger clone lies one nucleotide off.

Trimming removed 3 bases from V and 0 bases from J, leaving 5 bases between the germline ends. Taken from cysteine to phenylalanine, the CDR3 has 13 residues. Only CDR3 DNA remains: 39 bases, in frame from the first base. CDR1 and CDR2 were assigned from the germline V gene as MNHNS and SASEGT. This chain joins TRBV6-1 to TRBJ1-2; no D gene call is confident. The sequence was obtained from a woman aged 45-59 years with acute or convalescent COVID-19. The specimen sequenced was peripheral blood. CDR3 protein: CASSDPANYGYTF. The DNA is TGTGCCAGCAGTGACCCTGCTAACTATGGCTACACCTTC.